The present T cell receptor beta chain was sequenced within a study of neurological immune-mediated disorders (dated 2019 in TCRdb). Broadly, across the study: Among the roughly 34 multiple sclerosis patients, relapsing-remitting MS accounted for about 31 and secondary progressive MS accounted for 3. The cohort included roughly 71 subjects: approximately 15 with HAM/TSP, about 34 with multiple sclerosis, and around 20 healthy controls. The study compared peripheral blood TCR-beta repertoires of HTLV-I-associated myelopathy (HAM/TSP) patients, multiple sclerosis patients and healthy controls using UMI-based sequencing. The approximately 100 TCR-beta libraries included longitudinal samples, technical triplicates and paired sorted CD4+ and CD8+ T-cell subsets alongside PBMC samples.

For unsorted PBMC libraries, 2 million PBMCs were used after storage in RNAlater at -80 degrees C until RNA extraction. The multiple sclerosis patients were enrolled in a US clinical protocol that used magnetic resonance imaging to evaluate disease progression. Peripheral blood underwent Ficoll-Hypaque density gradient centrifugation to isolate PBMCs, which were then cryopreserved in liquid nitrogen. The V and J ends are trimmed by 3 bases and 4 bases, leaving 10 bases between them. The germline V gene encodes CDR1 SGHRS and CDR2 YFSETQ. The CDR3 covers 13 residues, taking in both the cysteine and the phenylalanine. Here the CDR3 DNA is all that survives: 39 bases in frame from base 1. The study at large found these results: No identical CDR3 amino acid sequences were shared among expanded clones across subjects, suggesting private TCR-beta repertoires in all groups. No association of the MS cluster with clinical or MRI features was observed, and the need for larger cohorts was stated by the authors. The highest TCR clonal expansion was observed in HAM/TSP patients, whereas the lowest was observed in MS patients, even when compared with healthy controls. Phylogenetic analysis grouped repertoires from 18 of 34 MS patients into a cluster of related CDR3 sequences, suggesting a possible repertoire-level signature.

At least ten counts were recorded for this clonotype. Its antigen remains undetermined. Base qualities are not at hand, and no much larger clone is one base apart. cDNA synthesis used template-switch 5'RACE with a primer carrying a 10-nucleotide random unique molecular identifier tagging each TCR transcript. Every sequencing run yielded over 190 million TCR-beta sequences covering 15-18 subjects. The RNeasy kit was used to extract total RNA. Using the KAPA Real-time Library Amplification kit, TCR-beta VDJ regions were amplified with primers for the TCR constant region and the 5'RACE anchor. Sample indexes and Illumina adaptors were added in a first PCR, after which library yield was increased in a second PCR. After Ampure bead purification, the TCR product of roughly 650 bp was size-selected on a 2% E-gel SizeSelection system. Before pooling, library quality was assessed on a Bioanalyzer, concentration was determined with Qubit, and library quantification was performed with the Kapa Library Quantification kit. Libraries were sequenced paired-end 2 x 150 bp on an Illumina HiSeq 2500. To increase sequence diversity, about 23-30% phiX was spiked into each library pool. In the original analysis: The quality-filtered reads were processed with the UMI-based MiGEC pipeline, whose error correction step removed more than 80% of the raw TCR sequences. IMGT germline references were used for alignment of VDJ genes, and clonotypes were defined by a unique CDR3 amino acid sequence together with V-J genes. Clonal expansion, Shannon diversity and CDR3 relatedness were evaluated with VDJtools (CalcPairwiseDistances, ClusterSamples), while phylogenetic trees were built in CLCbio workbench. Expanded clones were defined as having at least 8 unique UMIs, based on coefficient-of-variation modelling across technical triplicates. Using fastp at Q25 and MiXCR, TCRdb reprocessed the public reads and kept productive beta chains. Entries are consolidated by CDR3 protein sequence, retaining the most common genes and DNA. V and J calls and clone size were set by TCRdb, not the authors. Present in this sample are 71,000 or so distinct CDR3 sequences, 4.5% to 6.5% of which were seen just once. The ten largest clones add up to less than 2.5% of the sample.

The sequencing sample was made of PBMCs. Recombination connected TRBV5-1 to TRBJ2-5, with TRBD1 perhaps the D gene, on 5 matching bases. This clonotype was sampled from a woman younger than 45 with multiple sclerosis. The DNA sequence follows: TGCGCCAGCAGCTCAGGGTCCGGAGAGACCCAGTACTTC. Its protein product is CASSSGSGETQYF.